This T cell receptor (beta chain) emerged from a study of T cells in Graves' hyperthyroidism and ophthalmopathy. Whole-study context: Blood was drawn when the patient was first diagnosed and still untreated.

Researchers amplified the TCR beta CDR3 regions from RNA transcripts. The TCR CDR3 first-round RT-PCR relied on the HTBI primer set. TCRdb recomputed calls from the multiplex PCR reads with MiXCR, one row per CDR3 protein. The sample yields approximately 330,000 distinct CDR3 sequences, around 20% seen once. This clonotype was counted only a few times. This may be a read error, as it is one base from a much larger clone. The CDR3 contains 12 residues. The germline gives CDR1 SQVTM, CDR2 ANQGSEA. With 0 bases removed from V and 0 bases from J, the gap between germline ends came to 3 bases. Diagnosis of hyperthyroidism was new in patients aged 18 to 65, and its duration was under 2 months.

This sequence was found in a woman between 50 and 59 years old with Graves' hyperthyroidism. The sample consisted of blood. This rearrangement joins TRBV29-1 to TRBJ2-7; D unclear. The CDR3 DNA reads as TGCAGCGTTGAAGATAGCTCCTACGAGCAGTACTTC. It encodes CSVEDSSYEQYF.